This passage covers 30 T cell receptor beta chains from one sample sequenced in a study of cytomegalovirus exposure and HLA in healthy donors. Amplification used 60 Vbeta primers and 13 Jbeta primers. Clones were sequenced by immunoSEQ multiplex PCR, and TCRdb holds only the in-frame ones, with some missing. In total, the table holds fewer than 85,000 clones. Material for sequencing was PBMCs. These receptors all stem from a man aged 30 to 45 in good health and CMV-seronegative.

The chain employs TRBV19 and TRBJ2-7, with TRBD1 matching over 7 bases. Germline CDR1 is LNHDA and CDR2 is SQIVND (reference sequence). CDR3 size: 13 residues. The V segment lost 4 bases and the J segment 3 bases; nucleotides outside the gene matches: 3. The CDR3: CASSRGQLYEQYF. CDR3 sequence (DNA): TGTGCCAGTAGTAGGGGACAGCTCTACGAGCAGTACTTC.

The chain links TRBV9 to TRBJ1-1, with 7 bases fitting TRBD1. The V and J ends lost 0 bases and 4 bases, in that order; junction bases with no gene match: 6. The CDR3 covers 15 residues. Germline values: CDR1 SGDLS, CDR2 YYNGEE. CDR3 in amino acids: CASSVGQGLGTEAFF. The CDR3 DNA reads TGTGCCAGCAGCGTAGGACAGGGTTTGGGCACTGAAGCTTTCTTT.

This chain connects TRBV6-5 to TRBJ2-5; tentative D call: TRBD1 (5 bases). V shed 11 bases and J shed 5 bases, with 15 bases lying between them. The CDR3 spans 12 residues. Germline V gives CDR1 MNHEY, CDR2 SVGAGI. The chain's CDR3 is CAAGAEDETQYF. Written as DNA, the CDR3 is TGTGCCGCTGGGGCTGAGGACGAGACCCAGTACTTC.

The V gene is TRBV29-1, the J gene TRBJ2-2; TRBD1 matches at 8 bases. The CDR3 has 14 residues. Trimming took 7 bases from V and 5 from J; bases not matched to a gene: 9. Germline V gene data show CDR1 as SQVTM and CDR2 as ANQGSEA. This chain's CDR3 is CSARPQGGTGELFF. As DNA, the CDR3 is TGCAGCGCCAGGCCACAGGGGGGTACCGGGGAGCTGTTTTTT.

The chain links TRBV6-5 to TRBJ2-7; TRBD2 might be the D (6 bases). The CDR3 contains 13 residues. V was clipped by 0 bases and J by 6 bases, with 9 bases between them. The V gene's germline CDR1 is MNHEY and CDR2 SVGAGI. CDR3 DNA: TGTGCCAGCAGTTACTCCCTGGAGGGCGAGCAGTACTTC. Translating gives CASSYSLEGEQYF.

This chain links TRBV13 with TRBJ2-7; D is possibly TRBD2 (6 bases). The length of the CDR3 is 17 residues. The germline CDR1 and CDR2 sequences are PRHDT and FYEKMQ (reference sequence). Trimming removed 2 bases from V and 0 bases from J, with 17 bases in between. The DNA for the CDR3 is TGTGCCAGCAGCTTAAAGGATTCGGGGCGGGACTCCTACGAGCAGTACTTC. It is translated as CASSLKDSGRDSYEQYF.

The chain joins TRBV6-6 to TRBJ1-2; tentatively, D is TRBD1 (5 bases). This CDR3 has 14 residues. V lost 7 bases, J lost 0 bases, and 12 bases lay in between. Per germline, CDR1 MNHNY and CDR2 SVGAGI (reference sequence). DNA for the CDR3: TGTGCCAGCACCACCAGGGTAACTAACTATGGCTACACCTTC. Protein sequence: CASTTRVTNYGYTF.

J is TRBJ1-1 and V is TRBV29-1; D is unresolved. Looked up from germline, CDR1 is SQVTM and CDR2 is ANQGSEA. The CDR3 sequence is 14 residues long. Deletions cut 7 bases from V and 2 bases from J, with 17 bases between. CDR3 sequence (DNA): TGCAGCGCATTGCGGGCACCTCCCAACACTGAAGCTTTCTTT. This encodes CSALRAPPNTEAFF. The whole variable domain, remainder taken from reference TRBV29-1 and TRBJ1-1, is SAVISQKPSRDICQRGTSLTIQCQVDSQVTMMFWYRQQPGQSLTLIATANQGSEATYESGFVIDKFPISRPNLTFSTLTVSNMSPEDSSIYLCSALRAPPNTEAFFGQGTRLTVV.

J is TRBJ1-5 and V is TRBV7-9; D gene uncertain. The CDR3 covers 18 residues. CDR1 SEHNR and CDR2 FQNEAQ come from the germline V gene (reference sequence). The V end was cut by 2 bases, the J end by 0 bases, with 17 bases between. CDR3 coding DNA: TGTGCCAGCAGCTTATCCGGGCAGAACCGGGATAGCAATCAGCCCCAGCATTTT. Translated, it gives CASSLSGQNRDSNQPQHF.

This rearrangement joins TRBV30 to TRBJ2-2; 10 positions match TRBD1. There are 14 residues in the CDR3. CDR1 is GTSNPN and CDR2 is SVGIG in the germline V gene (reference sequence). The ends lost 5 bases at V and 4 bases at J; junction bases unmatched: 4. CDR3: CAWARTGGTGELFF. The CDR3 nucleotides read TGTGCCTGGGCCCGGACAGGGGGCACCGGGGAGCTGTTTTTT.

V usage is TRBV5-1 and J usage is TRBJ2-3, with TRBD2 matching 12 bases. After removal of 2 bases from V and 3 bases from J, the junction contained 1 base not matched to a gene. This CDR3 spans 15 amino acids. Looked up from germline, CDR1 is SGHRS and CDR2 is YFSETQ. CDR3 sequence: CASSLLAGGTDTQYF. CDR3 in DNA: TGCGCCAGCAGCTTACTAGCGGGAGGAACAGATACGCAGTATTTT. Together with reference TRBV5-1 and TRBJ2-3, the CDR3 gives the full variable domain: KAGVTQTPRYLIKTRGQQVTLSCSPISGHRSVSWYQQTPGQGLQFLFEYFSETQRNKGNFPGRFSGRQFSNSRSEMNVSTLELGDSALYLCASSLLAGGTDTQYFGPGTRLTVL.

The genes are TRBV5-1 and TRBJ2-2; D is perhaps TRBD1 (5 bases). Germline V gene data show CDR1 as SGHRS and CDR2 as YFSETQ. The CDR3 runs 15 residues. The ends were cut back, 0 bases at V and 4 bases at J, with 10 bases in the middle. The CDR3 nucleotides read TGCGCCAGCAGCTTGGTGTCAGGGTCCACCGGGGAGCTGTTTTTT. It translates to CASSLVSGSTGELFF.

The V call is TRBV5-1, the J call TRBJ2-7, with 10 bases identical to TRBD1. The CDR3 runs to 14 residues. CDR1 SGHRS and CDR2 YFSETQ come from the germline V gene. Unmatched junction bases numbered 7, after V lost 4 bases and J lost 6 bases. The DNA for the CDR3 is TGCGCCAGCAGCCTGGGACAGGGGTTCGGCGAGCAGTACTTC. This translates into CASSLGQGFGEQYF.

The chain recombines TRBV7-8 with TRBJ1-2; tentative D call: TRBD1 (6 bases). CDR1 and CDR2 (germline): SGHVS, FQNEAQ. The CDR3 totals 14 residues. V was trimmed by 1 base and J by 2 bases, leaving 8 bases between them. The CDR3 sequence: CASSLDRVNYGYTF. DNA of the CDR3: TGTGCCAGCAGCTTAGACAGGGTGAACTATGGCTACACCTTC.

The V gene is TRBV18, the J gene TRBJ2-5, with 10 bases that match TRBD1. Germline loops: CDR1 KGHSH, CDR2 LQKENI. J gave up 5 bases and V 2 bases, and 14 bases lay outside the gene matches. The CDR3 is 18 residues long. The CDR3 sequence is CASSPLGQGRMSAETQYF. CDR3 bases: TGTGCCAGCTCACCATTGGGACAGGGGAGGATGTCGGCGGAGACCCAGTACTTC. The entire variable domain, with the rest obtained from reference TRBV18 and TRBJ2-5, is as follows: NAGVMQNPRHLVRRRGQEARLRCSPMKGHSHVYWYRQLPEEGLKFMVYLQKENIIDESGMPKERFSAEFPKEGPSILRIQQVVRGDSAAYFCASSPLGQGRMSAETQYFGPGTRLLVL.

Written as DNA, the CDR3 is TGTGCCAGCAGTTTAGAACAGCCCAATCAGCCCCAGCATTTT. Translation gives CASSLEQPNQPQHF. This sequence joins TRBV28 and TRBJ1-5; D gene ambiguous. This CDR3 spans 14 amino acids. Deletions cut 2 bases from V and 3 bases from J, with 8 bases between. Germline CDR1 and CDR2: MDHEN and SYDVKM. Full variable domain (rest looked up from reference TRBV28 and TRBJ1-5): DVKVTQSSRYLVKRTGEKVFLECVQDMDHENMFWYRQDPGLGLRLIYFSYDVKMKEKGDIPEGYSVSREKKERFSLILESASTNQTSMYLCASSLEQPNQPQHFGDGTRLSIL.

The chain uses TRBV19 and TRBJ2-7, with 7 bases that match TRBD1. Germline-derived CDR1 and CDR2 are LNHDA and SQIVND (reference sequence). The length of the CDR3 is 16 residues. The V and J ends lost 5 bases and 2 bases, in that order; junction bases with no gene match: 12. The CDR3 here is CASSFTGTVNTYEQYF. The DNA for the CDR3 is TGTGCCAGTAGTTTCACCGGGACAGTAAACACCTACGAGCAGTACTTC.

The rearrangement joins TRBV6-5 to TRBJ2-1, with 8 bases aligning to TRBD1. CDR1 and CDR2 from the germline V gene are MNHEY and SVGAGI. The CDR3 extends over 15 amino acids. J was trimmed by 3 bases and V by 6 bases; bases with no gene match: 7. The CDR3 sequence is CASSPGQAFYNEQFF. The CDR3 DNA follows: TGTGCCAGCAGCCCGGGACAGGCCTTCTACAATGAGCAGTTCTTC.

The chain links TRBV6-1 to TRBJ2-5, with D possibly TRBD2 on 6 matching bases. The germline CDR1 and CDR2 sequences are MNHNS and SASEGT. The CDR3 sequence is 15 residues long. Trimming left V 4 bases short and J 3 bases short, with 15 bases between. This chain's CDR3 is CASSGPWGGEETQYF. CDR3 sequence (DNA): TGTGCCAGCAGTGGGCCGTGGGGCGGGGAAGAGACCCAGTACTTC.

The chain employs TRBV30 and TRBJ1-1, with D unclear. This CDR3 has 13 residues. Trimming left V 4 bases short and J 5 bases short, with 14 bases between. From germline, CDR1 is GTSNPN and CDR2 SVGIG (reference sequence). CDR3: CAWIPREDTEAFF. In DNA form, the CDR3 reads TGTGCCTGGATCCCACGGGAGGATACTGAAGCTTTCTTT.

The CDR3 nucleotides are TGTGCCAGTAGTAAAACTAGCGGAGGGGGCCCCGCAGATACGCAGTATTTT. It translates to CASSKTSGGGPADTQYF. The chain combines TRBV19 with TRBJ2-3; a weak D match, TRBD2 (8 bases). The CDR3 has 17 amino acids. V was clipped by 4 bases and J by 4 bases, with 21 bases between them. Looked up from germline, CDR1 is LNHDA and CDR2 is SQIVND (reference sequence).

The rearrangement uses TRBV11-3 and TRBJ2-7, with D perhaps TRBD2 (6 bases). Per the germline V gene, CDR1 is SGHNT and CDR2 is YENEEA. This CDR3 has 15 residues. Trimming took off 5 bases at V and 1 base at J, with 15 bases between the two ends. This CDR3 reads CASSPVGGRSYEQYF. The CDR3 DNA reads TGTGCCAGCAGCCCGGTGGGGGGTCGATCCTACGAGCAGTACTTC.

This rearrangement joins TRBV28 to TRBJ1-5; D not resolved. The CDR3 is 13 residues long. CDR1 is MDHEN and CDR2 is SYDVKM in the germline V gene. V lost 3 bases to trimming and J lost 1 base, with 4 bases between them. Written as DNA, the CDR3 is TGTGCCAGCAGTTTTTTAAGCAATCAGCCCCAGCATTTT. Protein product: CASSFLSNQPQHF.

The chain employs TRBV10-3 and TRBJ2-7; D gene uncertain. The ends were cut back, 7 bases at V and 0 bases at J, with 16 bases in the middle. This CDR3 is built from 15 residues. Germline lookup yields CDR1 ENHRY and CDR2 SYGVKD. The CDR3 nucleotides are TGTGCCATCACTCCAGACGGAGCTATCTCCTACGAGCAGTACTTC. As protein: CAITPDGAISYEQYF.

CDR3 bases: TGTGCCAGCAGCTTCATCGCCCGGGACAGGGAGATCACCGGGGAGCTGTTTTTT. It codes for CASSFIARDREITGELFF. The rearrangement joins TRBV7-8 to TRBJ2-2; 9 bases are a match to TRBD1. The CDR3 length is 18 residues. The trim removed 3 bases at V and 4 bases at J, leaving 12 bases unmatched. Germline V CDR1 and CDR2: SGHVS, FQNEAQ.

The chain employs TRBV5-8 and TRBJ1-6, with D tentatively TRBD1 (5 bases). V was trimmed by 5 bases and J by 3 bases, leaving 12 bases between them. Per germline, CDR1 SGHTS and CDR2 YDEGEE. This CDR3 is built from 15 residues. In nucleotides, the CDR3 is TGTGCCAGCAGAACGGGGGGACTCTATAATTCACCCCTCCACTTT. Its protein product is CASRTGGLYNSPLHF.

The chain combines TRBV13 with TRBJ2-1; 9 nucleotides match TRBD2. J gave up 8 bases and V 4 bases, and 12 bases lay outside the gene matches. Germline CDR1 reads PRHDT; CDR2 reads FYEKMQ (reference sequence). The CDR3 extends over 16 amino acids. The CDR3 here is CASSSQALAGLDEQFF. The CDR3 DNA reads as TGTGCCAGCAGCTCCCAAGCCCTAGCGGGGTTGGATGAGCAGTTCTTC.

This chain uses TRBV5-1 with TRBJ2-7; 7 positions match TRBD1. Unmatched junction bases numbered 9, after V lost 4 bases and J lost 2 bases. CDR1 is SGHRS and CDR2 is YFSETQ in the germline V gene. The CDR3 runs to 15 residues. The CDR3: CASSRGTAGTYEQYF. DNA of the CDR3: TGCGCCAGCAGCCGTGGGACAGCCGGAACCTACGAGCAGTACTTC.

The V call is TRBV11-2, the J call TRBJ1-3; no clear D gene. V lost 1 base to trimming and J lost 2 bases, with 6 bases between them. The germline CDR1 and CDR2 sequences are SGHAT and FQNNGV. CDR3 size: 14 residues. CDR3 protein: CASSLGHAGNTIYF. CDR3 nucleotides: TGTGCCAGCAGCTTAGGGCATGCTGGAAACACCATATATTTT. The whole variable domain, remainder taken from reference TRBV11-2 and TRBJ1-3, is EAGVAQSPRYKIIEKRQSVAFWCNPISGHATLYWYQQILGQGPKLLIQFQNNGVVDDSQLPKDRFSAERLKGVDSTLKIQPAKLEDSAVYLCASSLGHAGNTIYFGEGSWLTVV.

The chain uses TRBV29-1 and TRBJ1-1, with TRBD1 matching 7 bases. The CDR3 is 12 amino acids. CDR1 and CDR2 from the germline V gene are SQVTM and ANQGSEA. V was clipped by 6 bases and J by 5 bases; unmatched bases: 6. The CDR3, as DNA: TGCAGCGTGGGACAGCCTGGGACTGAAGCTTTCTTT. The encoded protein is CSVGQPGTEAFF.